The clone carrying this T cell receptor beta chain has a handful of counts. This entry comes from a study of blood T cell repertoires in COVID-19. In the source study's methods: Nucleated cell counts were estimated from reference gene primer amplification. Sequencing was performed with immunoSEQ multiplex PCR; in TCRdb, only in-frame clones are kept and a portion is missing. V and J calls and clone size are copied from that table; D and trimming were computed from the DNA. The sample includes about 420,000 clones, around nine tenths of them seen just once. The CDR3 spans 13 residues. The V end was cut by 5 bases, the J end by 1 base, with 9 bases between. Per germline, CDR1 SGHRS and CDR2 YFSETQ.

The sequence derives from a young man with COVID-19, enrolled during active disease. The chain recombines TRBV5-1 with TRBJ1-2, with unresolved D. The sample taken for sequencing was peripheral blood. The CDR3 sequence: CASRVGSNYGYTF. The CDR3 DNA reads as TGCGCCAGCAGGGTGGGCAGTAACTATGGCTACACCTTC.